This T cell receptor (beta chain) was documented in a study of CD8 T cells in ankylosing spondylitis. This clonotype was picked up many times. This CDR3 region has 15 residues. Germline V gives CDR1 SGHRS, CDR2 YFSETQ. Deletions cut 2 bases from V and 5 bases from J, with 13 bases between. As the method for making TCR beta libraries, quantitative 5'-RACE with molecular barcodes was used. TCRdb fed the 5' RACE reads into MiXCR, producing one record per CDR3 protein. The sample has approximately 200,000 distinct CDR3 sequences, over 10% seen once; the top ten hold approximately 10%. This rearrangement joins TRBV5-1 to TRBJ1-4, with unresolved D. The receptor comes from a female donor with ankylosing spondylitis or in good health (not recorded which). The sequenced sample was blood, either unsorted or a sorted T cell fraction (not recorded which). CDR3: CASSLHQTPNEKLFF. The CDR3 DNA reads as TGCGCCAGCAGCTTACACCAAACTCCAAATGAAAAACTGTTTTTT.